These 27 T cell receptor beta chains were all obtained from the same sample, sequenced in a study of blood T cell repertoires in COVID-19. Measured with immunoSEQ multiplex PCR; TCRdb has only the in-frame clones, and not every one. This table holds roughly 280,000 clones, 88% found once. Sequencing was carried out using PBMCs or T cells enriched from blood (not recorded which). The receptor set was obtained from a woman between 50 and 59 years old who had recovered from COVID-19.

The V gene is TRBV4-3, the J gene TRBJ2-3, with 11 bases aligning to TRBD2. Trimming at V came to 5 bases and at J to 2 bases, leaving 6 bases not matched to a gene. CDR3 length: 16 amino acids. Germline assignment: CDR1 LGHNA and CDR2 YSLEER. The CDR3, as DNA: TGCGCCAGCAGCGTCGGGACTAGCGGCCTCACAGATACGCAGTATTTT. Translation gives CASSVGTSGLTDTQYF.

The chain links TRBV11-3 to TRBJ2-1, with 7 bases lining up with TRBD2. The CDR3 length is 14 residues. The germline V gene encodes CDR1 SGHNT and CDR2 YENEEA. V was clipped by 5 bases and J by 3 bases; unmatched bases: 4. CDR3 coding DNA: TGTGCCAGCAGCCGGGAGGCGGGCTACAATGAGCAGTTCTTC. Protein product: CASSREAGYNEQFF.

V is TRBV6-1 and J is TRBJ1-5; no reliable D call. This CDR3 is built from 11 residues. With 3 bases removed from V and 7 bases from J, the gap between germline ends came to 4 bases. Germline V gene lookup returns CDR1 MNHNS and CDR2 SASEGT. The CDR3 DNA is TGTGCCAGCAGTGAGGAGCAGCCCCAGCATTTT. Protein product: CASSEEQPQHF.

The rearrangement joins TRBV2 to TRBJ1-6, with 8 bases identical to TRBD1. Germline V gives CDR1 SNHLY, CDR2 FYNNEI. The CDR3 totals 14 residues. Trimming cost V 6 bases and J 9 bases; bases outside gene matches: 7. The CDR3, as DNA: TGTGCCAGCAGCGCGGACAGGGCGGCTTCACCCCTCCACTTT. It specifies CASSADRAASPLHF.

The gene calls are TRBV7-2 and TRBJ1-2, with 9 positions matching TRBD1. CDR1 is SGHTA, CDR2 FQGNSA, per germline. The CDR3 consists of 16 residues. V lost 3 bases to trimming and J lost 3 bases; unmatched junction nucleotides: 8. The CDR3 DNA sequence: TGTGCCAGCAGCTTCTCTTCCGGGACAGGGTACTATGGCTACACCTTC. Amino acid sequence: CASSFSSGTGYYGYTF.

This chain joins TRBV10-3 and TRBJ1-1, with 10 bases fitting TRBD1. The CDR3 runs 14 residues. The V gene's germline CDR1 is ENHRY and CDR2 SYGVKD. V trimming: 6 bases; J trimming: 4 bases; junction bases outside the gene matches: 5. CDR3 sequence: CAIRPGQGTTEAFF. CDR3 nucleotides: TGTGCCATCAGACCGGGACAGGGGACCACTGAAGCTTTCTTT.

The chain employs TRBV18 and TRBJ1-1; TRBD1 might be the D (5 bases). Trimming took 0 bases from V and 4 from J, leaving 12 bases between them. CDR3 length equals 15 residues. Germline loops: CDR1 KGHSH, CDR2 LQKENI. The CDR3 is CASSPPAGRFTEAFF. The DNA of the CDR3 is TGTGCCAGCTCACCACCCGCAGGGAGGTTCACTGAAGCTTTCTTT.

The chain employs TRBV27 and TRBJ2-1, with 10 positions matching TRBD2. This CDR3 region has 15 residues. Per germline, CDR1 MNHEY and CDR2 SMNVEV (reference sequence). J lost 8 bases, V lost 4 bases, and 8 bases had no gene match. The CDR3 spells CASSSPLAGEYEQFF. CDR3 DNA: TGTGCCAGCAGTTCCCCCCTAGCGGGAGAATATGAGCAGTTCTTC.

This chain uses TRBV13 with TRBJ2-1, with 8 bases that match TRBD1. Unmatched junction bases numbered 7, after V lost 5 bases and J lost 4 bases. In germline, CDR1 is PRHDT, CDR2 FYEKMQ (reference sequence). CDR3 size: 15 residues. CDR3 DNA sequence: TGTGCCAGCAGCCGACAGGGGTCGGGATACAATGAGCAGTTCTTC. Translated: CASSRQGSGYNEQFF.

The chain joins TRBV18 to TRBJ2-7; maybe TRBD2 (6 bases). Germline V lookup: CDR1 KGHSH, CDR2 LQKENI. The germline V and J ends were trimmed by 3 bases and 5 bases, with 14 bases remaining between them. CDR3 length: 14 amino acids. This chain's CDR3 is CASSPRRDLDEQYF. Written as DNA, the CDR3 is TGTGCCAGCTCACCGCGGAGGGATTTGGACGAGCAGTACTTC.

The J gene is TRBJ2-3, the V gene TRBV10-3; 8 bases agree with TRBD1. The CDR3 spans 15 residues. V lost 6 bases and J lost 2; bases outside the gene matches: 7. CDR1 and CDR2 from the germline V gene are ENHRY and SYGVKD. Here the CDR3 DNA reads TGTGCCATCAGGAGAGACAGGGGCCTCACAGATACGCAGTATTTT. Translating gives CAIRRDRGLTDTQYF.

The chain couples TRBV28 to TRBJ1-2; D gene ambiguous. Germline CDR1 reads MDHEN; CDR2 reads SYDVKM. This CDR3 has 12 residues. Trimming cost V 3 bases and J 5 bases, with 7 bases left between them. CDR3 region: CASSLRVYGYTF. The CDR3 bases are TGTGCCAGCAGTTTGAGGGTATATGGCTACACCTTC.

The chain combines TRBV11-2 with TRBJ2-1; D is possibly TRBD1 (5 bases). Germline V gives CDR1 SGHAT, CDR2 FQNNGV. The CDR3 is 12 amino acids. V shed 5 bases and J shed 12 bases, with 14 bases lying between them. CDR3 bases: TGTGCCAGCAGCCCCGCAGGGATGTTGCAGTTCTTC. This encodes CASSPAGMLQFF. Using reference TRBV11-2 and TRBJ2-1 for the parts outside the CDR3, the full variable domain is EAGVAQSPRYKIIEKRQSVAFWCNPISGHATLYWYQQILGQGPKLLIQFQNNGVVDDSQLPKDRFSAERLKGVDSTLKIQPAKLEDSAVYLCASSPAGMLQFFGPGTRLTVL.

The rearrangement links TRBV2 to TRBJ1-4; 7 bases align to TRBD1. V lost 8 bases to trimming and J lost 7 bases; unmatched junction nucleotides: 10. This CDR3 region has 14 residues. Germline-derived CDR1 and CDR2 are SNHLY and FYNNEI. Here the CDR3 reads CASFLTGKSEKLFF. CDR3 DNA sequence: TGTGCCAGCTTTCTGACAGGGAAAAGTGAAAAACTGTTTTTT.

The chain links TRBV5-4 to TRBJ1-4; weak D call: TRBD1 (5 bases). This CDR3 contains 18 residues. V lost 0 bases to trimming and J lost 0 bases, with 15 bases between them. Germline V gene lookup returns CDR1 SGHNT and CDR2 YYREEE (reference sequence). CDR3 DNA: TGTGCCAGCAGCTTGGAGTCGGTTAGGGGTGCAACTAATGAAAAACTGTTTTTT. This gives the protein CASSLESVRGATNEKLFF.

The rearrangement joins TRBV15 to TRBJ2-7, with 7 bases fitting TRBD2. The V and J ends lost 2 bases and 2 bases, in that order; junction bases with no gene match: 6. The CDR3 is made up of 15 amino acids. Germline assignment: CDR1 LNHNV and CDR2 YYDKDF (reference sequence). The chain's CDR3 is CATSRPSGATYEQYF. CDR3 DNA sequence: TGTGCCACCAGCAGACCCAGCGGGGCGACCTACGAGCAGTACTTC.

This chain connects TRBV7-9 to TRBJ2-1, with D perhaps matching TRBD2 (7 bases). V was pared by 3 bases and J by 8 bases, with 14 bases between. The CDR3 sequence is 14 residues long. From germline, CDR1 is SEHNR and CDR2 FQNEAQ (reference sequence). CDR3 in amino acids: CASSLIQGRDEQFF. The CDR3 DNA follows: TGTGCCAGCAGCTTGATTCAGGGGAGGGATGAGCAGTTCTTC.

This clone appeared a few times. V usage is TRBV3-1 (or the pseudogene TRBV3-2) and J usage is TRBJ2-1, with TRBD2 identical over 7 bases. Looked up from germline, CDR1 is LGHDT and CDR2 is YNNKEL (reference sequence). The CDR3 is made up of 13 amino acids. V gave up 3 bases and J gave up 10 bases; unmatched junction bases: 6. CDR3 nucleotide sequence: TGTGCCAGCAGCCACGGGGGGATTGGAGAGCAGTTCTTC. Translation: CASSHGGIGEQFF.

As DNA, the CDR3 is TGTGCCAGTAGTATAGACGAGACGGGAAATGAAAAACTGTTTTTT. As protein: CASSIDETGNEKLFF. V gene TRBV19 combines with J gene TRBJ1-4; D is undetermined. The V gene lost 0 bases and the J gene lost 5 bases, with 10 bases spanning the gap. The CDR3 sequence is 15 residues long. Germline lookup yields CDR1 LNHDA and CDR2 SQIVND (reference sequence).

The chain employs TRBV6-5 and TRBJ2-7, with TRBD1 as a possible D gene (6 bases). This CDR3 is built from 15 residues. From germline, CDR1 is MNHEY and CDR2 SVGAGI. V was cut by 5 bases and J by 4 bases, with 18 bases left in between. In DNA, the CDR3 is TGTGCCAGCAGTCCGTTTGGGGGCGCGGGTTACGAGCAGTACTTC. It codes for CASSPFGGAGYEQYF.

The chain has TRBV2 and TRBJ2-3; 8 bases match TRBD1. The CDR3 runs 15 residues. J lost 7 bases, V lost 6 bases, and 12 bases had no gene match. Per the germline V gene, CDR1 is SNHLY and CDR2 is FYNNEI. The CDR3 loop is CASSLTWTGSNTQYF. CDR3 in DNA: TGTGCCAGCAGCCTGACATGGACAGGGTCAAATACGCAGTATTTT.

The CDR3 coding sequence is TGTGCCAGCAGCTTAGGACACGCGCTAGAGACCCAGTACTTC. This encodes CASSLGHALETQYF. The V gene is TRBV7-9, the J gene TRBJ2-5; D gene ambiguous. The CDR3 is 14 amino acids. V was clipped by 1 base and J by 4 bases, with 10 bases between them. CDR1 is SEHNR and CDR2 is FQNEAQ in the germline V gene (reference sequence).

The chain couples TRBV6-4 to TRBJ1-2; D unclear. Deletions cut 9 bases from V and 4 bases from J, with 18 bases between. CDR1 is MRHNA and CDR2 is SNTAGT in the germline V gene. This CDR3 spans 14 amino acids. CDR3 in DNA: TGTGCCAGGAGAAATCTTCGGTTTTTCTATGGCTACACCTTC. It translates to CARRNLRFFYGYTF.

The DNA of the CDR3 is TGCGCCAGCAGTGACTCGCTACAGGGAAACAATGAGCAGTTCTTC. Amino acid sequence: CASSDSLQGNNEQFF. V and J are TRBV10-1 and TRBJ2-1, with D possibly TRBD1 on 6 matching bases. Germline CDR1 and CDR2: WNHNN and SYGVQD (reference sequence). Trimming removed 3 bases from V and 5 bases from J, with 14 bases in between. The CDR3 consists of 15 residues.

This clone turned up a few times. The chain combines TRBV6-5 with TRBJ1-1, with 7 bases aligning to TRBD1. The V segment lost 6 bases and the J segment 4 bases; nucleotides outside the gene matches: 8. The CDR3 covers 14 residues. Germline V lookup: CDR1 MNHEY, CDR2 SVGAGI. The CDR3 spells CASRLLTGSTEAFF. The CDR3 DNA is TGTGCCAGCAGGCTCCTGACAGGGAGCACTGAAGCTTTCTTT.

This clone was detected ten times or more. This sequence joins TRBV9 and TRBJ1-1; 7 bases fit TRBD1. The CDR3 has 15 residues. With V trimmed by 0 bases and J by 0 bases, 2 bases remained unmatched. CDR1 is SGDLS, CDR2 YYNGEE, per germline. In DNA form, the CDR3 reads TGTGCCAGCAGCGTAGGTCAGGGGGTGAACACTGAAGCTTTCTTT. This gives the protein CASSVGQGVNTEAFF.

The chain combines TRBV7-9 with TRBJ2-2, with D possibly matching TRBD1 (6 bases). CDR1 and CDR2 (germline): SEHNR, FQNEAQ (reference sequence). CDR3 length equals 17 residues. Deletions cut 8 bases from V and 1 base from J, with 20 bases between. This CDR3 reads CASDVSQGRENTGELFF. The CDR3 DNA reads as TGTGCCAGCGACGTTTCACAGGGCCGGGAGAACACCGGGGAGCTGTTTTTT. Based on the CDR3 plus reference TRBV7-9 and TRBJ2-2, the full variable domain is DTGVSQNPRHKITKRGQNVTFRCDPISEHNRLYWYRQTLGQGPEFLTYFQNEAQLEKSRLLSDRFSAERPKGSFSTLEIQRTEQGDSAMYLCASDVSQGRENTGELFFGEGSRLTVL.